A selection of T cell receptor beta chains follows, all from one sample in a study of shared T cell receptors in the human thymus. Sequencing was performed with immunoSEQ multiplex PCR; in TCRdb, only in-frame clones are kept and a portion is missing. The sample carries about 380,000 clones, 95% recorded once. The sequenced material came from thymocytes. Receptors originate from a human donor. Each CDR3 is given with its conserved first and last residue. Fields, in order: CDR3 DNA, CDR3 protein, V gene, J gene, clone size, D gene. A D gene is named only where the DNA matches it firmly. Rows may omit the clone size; those that give it use once, few, many or a size class.

CDR3nt: TGTGCCAGCAGCCAAGAAATGGACACTAACTATGGCTACACCTTC
CDR3aa: CASSQEMDTNYGYTF
v_gene: TRBV4-2
j_gene: TRBJ1-2
abundance: NA
d_gene: NA

CDR3nt: TGTGCCAGCAGCCAAGGGCTAAGGGGCGATGAGCAGTTCTTC
CDR3aa: CASSQGLRGDEQFF
v_gene: TRBV4-2
j_gene: TRBJ2-1
abundance: NA
d_gene: NA

CDR3nt: TGTGCCAGCAGCATGGACAGTTCGGGAGGTAGCAATCAGCCCCAGCATTTT
CDR3aa: CASSMDSSGGSNQPQHF
v_gene: TRBV5-8
j_gene: TRBJ1-5
abundance: NA
d_gene: NA

CDR3nt: TGTGCCAGCAGTTTCCTACAGGGGGCGCGGGGAAACACCATATATTTT
CDR3aa: CASSFLQGARGNTIYF
v_gene: TRBV28
j_gene: TRBJ1-3
abundance: NA
d_gene: TRBD1

CDR3nt: TGTGCCAGCTCACCAAGGAGCTATGGCTACACCTTC
CDR3aa: CASSPRSYGYTF
v_gene: TRBV18
j_gene: TRBJ1-2
abundance: few
d_gene: NA

CDR3nt: TGTGCCAGCAGGGACAAGGGGACCCAGTACTTC
CDR3aa: CASRDKGTQYF
v_gene: TRBV27
j_gene: TRBJ2-5
abundance: NA
d_gene: NA

CDR3nt: TGTGCCAGTAGTATTACCTCCCCTCCCCCGGGAGTAGGCGGGGAGCTGTTTTTT
CDR3aa: CASSITSPPPGVGGELFF
v_gene: TRBV19
j_gene: TRBJ2-2
abundance: NA
d_gene: NA

CDR3nt: TGTGCCAGCAGCCTCCTCTGGTCTAGCGGGGCACAAGAGACCCAGTACTTC
CDR3aa: CASSLLWSSGAQETQYF
v_gene: TRBV13
j_gene: TRBJ2-5
abundance: NA
d_gene: TRBD2

CDR3nt: TGTGCCACCAGCAGGGGGGGCCAGCCCCAGCATTTT
CDR3aa: CATSRGGQPQHF
v_gene: TRBV15
j_gene: TRBJ1-5
abundance: once
d_gene: NA

CDR3nt: TGTGCCAGCTCCCCACGGCCGGCCCAGCAGGTCCGAAAGGGATATGGCTACACCTTC
CDR3aa: CASSPRPAQQVRKGYGYTF
v_gene: TRBV2
j_gene: TRBJ1-2
abundance: NA
d_gene: NA

CDR3nt: TGTGCCAGCAGCGCTAGCGGGAGTGCACGTGAGCAGTTCTTC
CDR3aa: CASSASGSAREQFF
v_gene: TRBV9
j_gene: TRBJ2-1
abundance: once
d_gene: TRBD2

CDR3nt: TGTGCCAGCAGTCCGGACAGGCAATTCCAGCCCCAGCATTTT
CDR3aa: CASSPDRQFQPQHF
v_gene: TRBV27
j_gene: TRBJ1-5
abundance: few
d_gene: TRBD1

CDR3nt: TGTGCCAGCAGCCTTCTCCCAGGGAGATCGTACGAGCAGTACTTC
CDR3aa: CASSLLPGRSYEQYF
v_gene: TRBV28
j_gene: TRBJ2-7
abundance: NA
d_gene: NA

CDR3nt: TGTGCCAGTAGTGTCAAGGGGACCATATATTTT
CDR3aa: CASSVKGTIYF
v_gene: TRBV19
j_gene: TRBJ1-3
abundance: NA
d_gene: NA

CDR3nt: TGCGCCAGCAGCCATACACCCCACCACTCTAGCTCCCGTGACGAGCAGTACTTC
CDR3aa: CASSHTPHHSSSRDEQYF
v_gene: TRBV5-1
j_gene: TRBJ2-7
abundance: NA
d_gene: NA

CDR3nt: TGTGCCAGTAGCAAAATGGACAGGCGATATGGCTACACCTTC
CDR3aa: CASSKMDRRYGYTF
v_gene: TRBV19
j_gene: TRBJ1-2
abundance: once
d_gene: TRBD1

CDR3nt: TGTGCCAGCAGCAGACCCATTAGCGGGAGAAGGACCGGGGAGCTGTTTTTT
CDR3aa: CASSRPISGRRTGELFF
v_gene: TRBV28
j_gene: TRBJ2-2
abundance: NA
d_gene: TRBD2

CDR3nt: TGTGCCAGCAACGAACGGGAAAACTACGAGCAGTACTTC
CDR3aa: CASNERENYEQYF
v_gene: TRBV5-5
j_gene: TRBJ2-7
abundance: NA
d_gene: NA

CDR3nt: TGTGCCAGCAGCTTAATGGGCAGGGTAACCTCTGGGGCCAACGTCCTGACTTTC
CDR3aa: CASSLMGRVTSGANVLTF
v_gene: TRBV5-5
j_gene: TRBJ2-6
abundance: NA
d_gene: NA

CDR3nt: TGCGCCAGCAGTCAAGGACAAATCGGGGAGCTGTTTTTT
CDR3aa: CASSQGQIGELFF
v_gene: TRBV23-1
j_gene: TRBJ2-2
abundance: once
d_gene: NA

CDR3nt: TGTGCCAGCAGTTCCGGGACAGGGGTGTTAGATGAGCAGTTCTTC
CDR3aa: CASSSGTGVLDEQFF
v_gene: TRBV6-5
j_gene: TRBJ2-1
abundance: once
d_gene: TRBD1

CDR3nt: TGTGCCAGCAGTTTATCGGCCAGGGGTTACGAGCAGTACTTC
CDR3aa: CASSLSARGYEQYF
v_gene: TRBV27
j_gene: TRBJ2-7
abundance: NA
d_gene: NA

CDR3nt: TGCAGCGTTGTCCAGCGGGAGGGCCGTGAGCAGTTCTTC
CDR3aa: CSVVQREGREQFF
v_gene: TRBV29-1
j_gene: TRBJ2-1
abundance: NA
d_gene: TRBD2

CDR3nt: TGTGCCAGCAGCTTGGGGGGGACAAGGCCGGGCCTCTACGAAGATGAGCAGTTCTTC
CDR3aa: CASSLGGTRPGLYEDEQFF
v_gene: TRBV5-4
j_gene: TRBJ2-1
abundance: NA
d_gene: NA

CDR3nt: TGTGCCAGCAGCAAAGACAGGGGAAGCAATCAGCCCCAGCATTTT
CDR3aa: CASSKDRGSNQPQHF
v_gene: TRBV7-2
j_gene: TRBJ1-5
abundance: once
d_gene: TRBD1

CDR3nt: TGCGCCAGCAGCCAAGCCTCTAAACAGGGGCACATTCAGTACTTC
CDR3aa: CASSQASKQGHIQYF
v_gene: TRBV4-1
j_gene: TRBJ2-4
abundance: NA
d_gene: TRBD1